This entry features one T cell receptor beta chain sequence. Its recognized antigen is unknown. Base qualities are not provided; no much larger clone lies one nucleotide away. Library construction relied on the immunoSEQ multiplex PCR assay. TCRdb took this table from immuneACCESS and kept in-frame rearrangements with V and J called. Such tables lack part of the clones; where checked against another copy, unresolved V genes explain under half of the gap, and the rest is unexplained. In all, the sample holds about 17,000 clones, and 88% of those were seen once. The ten top clones hold 10% to 15% of the sample. This sample was taken from a study of T cell changes during pregnancy in multiple sclerosis (dated by TCRdb to between 2018 and 2021). As for the study more broadly: The study examined how the T cell repertoire changed over the course of pregnancy in women with multiple sclerosis.

The germline V gene (reference sequence) yields LNHDA for CDR1 and SQIVND for CDR2. The CDR3 numbers 15 residues from cysteine through phenylalanine. CDR3 DNA is the only sequence kept; it has 45 bases, read in frame from the first base. V is clipped by 3 bases and J by 0 bases, and the sequence between their germline boundaries is 11 bases long. The sequences come from CD8+ T cells from peripheral blood mononuclear cells, collected after pregnancy. Rearrangement joined TRBV19 to TRBJ1-2; no confident D gene assignment can be made. The source is a female donor in good health, enrolled as a control in a pregnancy study. The DNA sequence is TGTGCCAGTAGTATCAGCGGCAGGACTAACTATGGCTACACCTTC. Its protein product is CASSISGRTNYGYTF.